One and the same sample provided the 17 T cell receptor beta chains below, sequenced in a study of cytomegalovirus exposure and HLA in healthy donors. This PCR relied on a set of 60 Vbeta primers and 13 Jbeta primers. The data were produced by immunoSEQ multiplex PCR, yet TCRdb's version contains in-frame clones alone and is incomplete. The sample yields approximately 110,000 clones, around 80% seen once. Input material: PBMCs. The source is a male donor in good health and CMV-seronegative.

The chain combines TRBV28 with TRBJ2-1, with 8 bases fitting TRBD2. CDR3 length equals 14 residues. The junction had 6 bases not matched to a gene; V was cut back by 5 bases and J by 6 bases. Germline V gene data show CDR1 as MDHEN and CDR2 as SYDVKM. The CDR3 spells CASSPLAGRNEQFF. The CDR3 bases are TGTGCCAGCAGTCCTTTAGCGGGACGCAATGAGCAGTTCTTC.

V and J are TRBV29-1 and TRBJ2-7; tentatively, D is TRBD1 (6 bases). Germline lookup yields CDR1 SQVTM and CDR2 ANQGSEA. The CDR3 has 12 amino acids. Trimming pared 5 bases from V and 5 bases from J, leaving 13 bases between. Written as DNA, the CDR3 is TGCAGCGTTACACAGGGTTTGGACGAGCAGTACTTC. Translated, it gives CSVTQGLDEQYF.

This chain connects TRBV6-1 to TRBJ2-2; tentative D call: TRBD2 (5 bases). CDR3 length equals 14 residues. V was shortened by 6 bases and J by 4 bases, with 12 bases between the two germline ends. CDR1 and CDR2 from the germline V gene are MNHNS and SASEGT. The DNA of the CDR3 is TGTGCCAGCAGAGTAGGAGCGGCCACCGGGGAGCTGTTTTTT. It translates to CASRVGAATGELFF.

The CDR3 sequence: CASSVGGQGANYGYTF. Here the CDR3 DNA reads TGTGCCAGCAGTGTAGGGGGACAGGGGGCAAACTATGGCTACACCTTC. The rearrangement uses TRBV6-1 and TRBJ1-2; 12 bases agree with TRBD1. This CDR3 spans 16 amino acids. J was trimmed by 2 bases and V by 4 bases; bases with no gene match: 5. Germline values: CDR1 MNHNS, CDR2 SASEGT.

This sequence joins TRBV27 and TRBJ2-7, with a tentative D call TRBD1 (6 bases). Trimming took off 2 bases at V and 0 bases at J, with 14 bases between the two ends. Germline lookup yields CDR1 MNHEY and CDR2 SMNVEV (reference sequence). The CDR3 is 16 residues long. For the CDR3, the DNA is TGTGCCAGCAGTTTAAACCTGGGACATGTCTCCTACGAGCAGTACTTC. Amino acid sequence: CASSLNLGHVSYEQYF.

The J gene is TRBJ1-6, the V gene TRBV27, with 9 nucleotides matching TRBD1. CDR3 size: 15 residues. V shed 6 bases and J 6 bases; nucleotides not matched to a gene: 6. In germline, CDR1 is MNHEY, CDR2 SMNVEV (reference sequence). The CDR3 reads CASSSGQGVNSPLHF. CDR3 nucleotide sequence: TGTGCCAGCAGCTCGGGACAGGGAGTTAATTCACCCCTCCACTTT.

This chain connects TRBV4-2 to TRBJ2-2; 7 bases align to TRBD2. From germline, CDR1 is LGHNA and CDR2 YNFKEQ. This CDR3 comprises 16 residues. Trimming at V came to 4 bases and at J to 2 bases, leaving 7 bases not matched to a gene. This CDR3 reads CASSPTAGSNTGELFF. The DNA for the CDR3 is TGTGCCAGCAGCCCTACAGCGGGATCAAACACCGGGGAGCTGTTTTTT.

This clone was recorded a few times. This chain links TRBV7-6 with TRBJ2-5, with a tentative D call TRBD2 (5 bases). This CDR3 is built from 15 residues. CDR1 is SGHVS, CDR2 FNYEAQ, per germline. Trimming removed 5 bases from V and 2 bases from J, with 15 bases in between. The CDR3 DNA reads TGTGCCAGCAGCCTCGAAAGGAGGCGACAAGAGACCCAGTACTTC. Amino acid sequence: CASSLERRRQETQYF.

This chain links TRBV5-6 with TRBJ2-5; TRBD2 matches at 15 bases. CDR3 size: 15 residues. CDR1 is SGHDT, CDR2 YYEEEE, per germline. J lost 9 bases, V lost 3 bases, and 6 bases had no gene match. The CDR3, as DNA: TGTGCCAGCAGCTCGGGACTAGCGGGAGGAACCCCCCAGTACTTC. Protein: CASSSGLAGGTPQYF.

V gene TRBV9 combines with J gene TRBJ2-4, with a tentative D call TRBD2 (6 bases). CDR1 and CDR2 from the germline V gene are SGDLS and YYNGEE. The V gene lost 4 bases and the J gene lost 0 bases, with 14 bases spanning the gap. This CDR3 is 16 amino acids long. The CDR3: CASSTSHGPAKNIQYF. CDR3 DNA: TGTGCCAGCAGCACTAGCCATGGGCCAGCCAAAAACATTCAGTACTTC. Variable domain in full (rest from reference TRBV9 and TRBJ2-4): DSGVTQTPKHLITATGQRVTLRCSPRSGDLSVYWYQQSLDQGLQFLIQYYNGEERAKGNILERFSAQQFPDLHSELNLSSLELGDSALYFCASSTSHGPAKNIQYFGAGTRLSVL.

The sample holds a few counts of this clone. V gene TRBV7-8 combines with J gene TRBJ1-1; D is ambiguous. V was cut by 1 base and J by 1 base, with 4 bases left in between. The V gene's germline CDR1 is SGHVS and CDR2 FQNEAQ. CDR3 size: 13 residues. CDR3 sequence (DNA): TGTGCCAGCAGCTTAGGTAGGAACACTGAAGCTTTCTTT. This encodes CASSLGRNTEAFF.

This clone occurred a few times. One junction end disagrees with the germline gene, perhaps due to a read error. This chain connects TRBV5-1 to TRBJ2-5; D perhaps matches TRBD2 (5 bases). CDR3 length: 13 amino acids. CDR1 SGHRS and CDR2 YFSETQ come from the germline V gene. CDR3 sequence (DNA): TGTGCCAGCAGCGGATGGACTCAAGAGACCCAGTACTTC. Protein product: CASSGWTQETQYF.

The J gene is TRBJ2-2, the V gene TRBV19; TRBD2 aligns across 12 bases. The V gene's germline CDR1 is LNHDA and CDR2 SQIVND (reference sequence). J gave up 3 bases and V 3 bases, and 5 bases lay outside the gene matches. The CDR3 spans 17 residues. CDR3 protein: CASSILAGGPDTGELFF. CDR3 bases: TGTGCCAGTAGTATCCTAGCGGGAGGGCCGGACACCGGGGAGCTGTTTTTT.

V and J are TRBV7-2 and TRBJ1-5; D is perhaps TRBD1 (5 bases). The V gene lost 5 bases and the J gene lost 7 bases, with 18 bases spanning the gap. Germline CDR1 SGHTA, CDR2 FQGNSA. The CDR3 runs to 15 residues. The CDR3 region has the DNA TGTGCCAGCAGCCCGCGTCTACAGGTCCTACAGCCCCAGCATTTT. Amino acid sequence: CASSPRLQVLQPQHF.

CDR3 in DNA: TGTGCCAGCACCGCTCAGGGACTGATAGATGAGCAGTTCTTC. Residues: CASTAQGLIDEQFF. This chain links TRBV28 with TRBJ2-1; TRBD2 is a possible D gene (6 bases). There are 14 residues in the CDR3. V shed 7 bases and J shed 8 bases, with 18 bases lying between them. In germline, CDR1 is MDHEN, CDR2 SYDVKM.

The chain employs TRBV5-4 and TRBJ2-7; D may be TRBD2 (6 bases). The CDR3 contains 15 residues. Germline CDR1 SGHNT, CDR2 YYREEE (reference sequence). Trimming removed 3 bases at V and 4 bases at J, with 17 bases between. In nucleotides, the CDR3 is TGTGCCAGCAGCTCGCACTCAGGAGGGGATTACGAGCAGTACTTC. This encodes CASSSHSGGDYEQYF.

The chain carries TRBV7-2 and TRBJ2-5; 7 bases are shared with TRBD1. The J call may be wrong; the DNA end is better matched by TRBJ2-7. The CDR3 extends over 17 amino acids. CDR1 and CDR2 (germline): SGHTA, FQGNSA. The chain's CDR3 is CASSSQDRAMRPYEQYF. DNA for the CDR3: TGTGCCAGCAGCTCCCAAGACAGGGCAATGCGTCCCTACGAGCAGTACTTC.